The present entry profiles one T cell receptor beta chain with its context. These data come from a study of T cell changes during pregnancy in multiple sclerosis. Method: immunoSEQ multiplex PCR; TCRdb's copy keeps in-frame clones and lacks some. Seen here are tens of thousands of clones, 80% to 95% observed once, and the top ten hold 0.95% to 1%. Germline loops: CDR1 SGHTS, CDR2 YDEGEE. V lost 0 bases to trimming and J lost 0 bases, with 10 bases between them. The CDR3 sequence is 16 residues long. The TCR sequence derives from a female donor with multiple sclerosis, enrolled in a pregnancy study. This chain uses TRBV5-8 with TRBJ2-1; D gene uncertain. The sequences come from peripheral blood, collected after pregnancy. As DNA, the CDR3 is TGTGCCAGCAGCTTGGGGCAGGTGATCTCCTACAATGAGCAGTTCTTC. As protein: CASSLGQVISYNEQFF.